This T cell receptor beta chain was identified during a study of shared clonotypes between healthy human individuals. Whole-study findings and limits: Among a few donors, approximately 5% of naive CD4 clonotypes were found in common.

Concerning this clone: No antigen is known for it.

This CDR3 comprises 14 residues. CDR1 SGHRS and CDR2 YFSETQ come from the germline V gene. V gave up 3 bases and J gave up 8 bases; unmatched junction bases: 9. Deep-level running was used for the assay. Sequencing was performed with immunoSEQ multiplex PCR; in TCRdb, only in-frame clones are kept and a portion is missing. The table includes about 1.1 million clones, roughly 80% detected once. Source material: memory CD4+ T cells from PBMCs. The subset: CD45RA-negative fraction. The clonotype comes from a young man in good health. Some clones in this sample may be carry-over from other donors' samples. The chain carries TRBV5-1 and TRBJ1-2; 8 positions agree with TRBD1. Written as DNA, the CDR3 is TGCGCCAGCAGCTCCCCGGGACAGGACCCAGGCTACACCTTC. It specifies CASSSPGQDPGYTF.